This T cell receptor beta chain was retrieved from a study of early T cells in non-severe SARS-CoV-2 infection. Study-level information: Unsorted whole blood bulk RNA was sequenced, with unpaired chains. Whole-study findings and limits: Reliance on VDJdb matching favored anti-spike CD8 responses; private and CD4 specificities were missed.

The CDR3 is 15 residues long. The germline V gene has CDR1 KGHSH and CDR2 LQKENI. Trimming took off 3 bases at V and 1 base at J, with 10 bases between the two ends. A few counts support this clonotype. Its antigen is not identified. Researchers attached unique molecular identifiers to individual cDNA molecules. TCRdb re-analysed the 5' RACE reads in MiXCR, keeping a single row per CDR3 protein. The top ten clones hold roughly 5.6% of a sample with tens of thousands of distinct CDR3 sequences, 6.6% of them seen once. This sequence originates from an adult who was a healthcare worker with PCR-confirmed SARS-CoV-2 infection or an uninfected control (not recorded which). V usage is TRBV18 and J usage is TRBJ1-5; possibly TRBD1 for D (5 bases). This material consisted of whole blood, taken at baseline. The CDR3 bases are TGTGCCAGCTCACCTCCGGGACTCAGCAATCAGCCCCAGCATTTT. Translating it yields CASSPPGLSNQPQHF.